Listed here is a single T cell receptor (beta chain). Its antigen is not identified. The sample comes from a study of cytomegalovirus exposure and HLA in healthy donors. Study in general: The study's early data release held about 85 million unique TCRs from HLA-typed donors. The study's findings and limits: Later analysis suggested most CMV-associated TCR beta chains were HLA-restricted.

13 Jbeta primers and 60 Vbeta primers were used for the PCR. Sequencing used immunoSEQ multiplex PCR; TCRdb keeps in-frame clones, though not all of them. The repertoire consists of around 150,000 clones, with about 82% occurring once and the leading ten covering approximately 2.3%. Donors showed nominal health when sampled, although they likely had unrecorded immune exposures. The V and J ends lost 8 bases and 4 bases, in that order; junction bases with no gene match: 6. The CDR3 has 14 amino acids. CDR1 LNHDA and CDR2 SQIVND come from the germline V gene (reference sequence). The specimen was PBMCs. This clonotype was obtained from a man younger than 40 in good health and CMV-seronegative. V and J are TRBV19 and TRBJ1-5, with 9 bases fitting TRBD1. The DNA of the CDR3 is TGTGCCAGTCGAGGGACAGGGTTAAATCAGCCCCAGCATTTT. The encoded protein is CASRGTGLNQPQHF.